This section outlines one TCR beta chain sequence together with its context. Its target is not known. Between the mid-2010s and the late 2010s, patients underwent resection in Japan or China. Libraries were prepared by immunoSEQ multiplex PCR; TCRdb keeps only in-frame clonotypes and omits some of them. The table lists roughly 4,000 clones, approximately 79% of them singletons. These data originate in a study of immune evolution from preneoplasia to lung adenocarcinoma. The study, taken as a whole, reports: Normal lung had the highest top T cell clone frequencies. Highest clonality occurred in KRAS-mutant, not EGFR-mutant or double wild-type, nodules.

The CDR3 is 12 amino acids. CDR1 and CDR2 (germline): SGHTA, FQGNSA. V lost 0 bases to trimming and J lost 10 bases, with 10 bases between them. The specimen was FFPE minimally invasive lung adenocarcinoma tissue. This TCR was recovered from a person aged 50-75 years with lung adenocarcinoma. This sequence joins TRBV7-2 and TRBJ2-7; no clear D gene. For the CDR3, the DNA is TGTGCCAGCAGCTTAGCTCTGGGTACCCAGTACTTC. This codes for CASSLALGTQYF.